The 24 T cell receptor beta chains reported below all come from one sample, sequenced in a study of blood T cell repertoires in COVID-19 (dated by TCRdb to about 2020). The method behind the library was the immunoSEQ multiplex PCR assay. The table was pulled from immuneACCESS by TCRdb, which kept in-frame rearrangements only. Such tables lose some clones; where checked, under half of the loss comes from unresolved V genes, and the rest has no known cause. The table for this sample lists about 280,000 clones; about 86% of them were counted only once. Around 14% of the sample is held by the ten biggest clonotypes. Sequencing was performed on peripheral blood. The receptors were gathered from a woman aged 70-85 years with COVID-19, enrolled during active disease.

The rearrangement uses TRBV11-1 and TRBJ2-5, with 7 bases fitting TRBD1. V trimming: 5 bases; J trimming: 2 bases; junction bases outside the gene matches: 11. CDR3 length equals 16 residues. Germline CDR1 and CDR2: SGHAT and FQDESV (reference sequence). The CDR3, as DNA: TGTGCCAGCAGCCTCCAAACAGGGGCAGGGCAAGAGACCCAGTACTTC. It yields the protein CASSLQTGAGQETQYF.

The chain combines TRBV7-2 with TRBJ2-7; 7 bases are a match to TRBD2. From germline, CDR1 is SGHTA and CDR2 FQGNSA. Losses at the gene ends were 0 bases for V and 2 bases for J; bases not matched to a gene: 10. This CDR3 region has 17 residues. The CDR3 is CASSLALIGTTTYEQYF. The CDR3 DNA is TGTGCCAGCAGCTTAGCGCTTATCGGGACTACAACCTACGAGCAGTACTTC.

J is TRBJ2-7 and V is TRBV7-9, with a weak D call TRBD2 (6 bases). V lost 5 bases and J 4 bases, leaving 18 bases between the germline ends. The length of the CDR3 is 15 residues. Germline loops: CDR1 SEHNR, CDR2 FQNEAQ (reference sequence). The CDR3 nucleotides are TGTGCCAGCAGCCCCCAGGTAGGAGGGTCTTACGAGCAGTACTTC. It is translated as CASSPQVGGSYEQYF.

A single count supports this clone. This sequence joins TRBV11-2 and TRBJ2-3; D is perhaps TRBD2 (6 bases). Germline V lookup: CDR1 SGHAT, CDR2 FQNNGV. Trimming removed 4 bases at V and 2 bases at J, with 10 bases between. This CDR3 has 14 residues. CDR3 coding DNA: TGTGCCAGCAGCTCCGGGAGCCACACAGATACGCAGTATTTT. Its protein is CASSSGSHTDTQYF.

This chain's CDR3 is CAWGRLADTDTQYF. CDR3 sequence (DNA): TGTGCCTGGGGGAGACTAGCGGACACAGATACGCAGTATTTT. The chain has TRBV30 and TRBJ2-3, with 9 bases that match TRBD2. CDR3 length: 14 residues. Germline V gene sequence: CDR1 GTSNPN, CDR2 SVGIG (reference sequence). J was trimmed by 2 bases and V by 5 bases; bases with no gene match: 5.

In its sample, this clone was seen once. The chain couples TRBV24-1 to TRBJ2-1; 9 nucleotides align to TRBD1. Germline V gene lookup returns CDR1 KGHDR and CDR2 SFDVKD. V trimming: 2 bases; J trimming: 8 bases; junction bases outside the gene matches: 3. The CDR3 contains 14 residues. The CDR3 region is CATSDSGQGYEQFF. CDR3 DNA: TGTGCCACCAGTGATTCGGGACAGGGATATGAGCAGTTCTTC.

The chain links TRBV7-8 to TRBJ1-2, with D unresolved. The CDR3 has 14 amino acids. Germline-derived CDR1 and CDR2 are SGHVS and FQNEAQ. V was shortened by 2 bases and J by 7 bases, with 14 bases between the two germline ends. The CDR3 nucleotides are TGTGCCAGCAGCTTAAACAGAGTGGGCTCTGGCTACACCTTC. This gives the protein CASSLNRVGSGYTF.

This sequence joins TRBV29-1 and TRBJ2-7; D gene unclear. Between the trimmed V and J ends, which lost 3 bases and 2 bases, there was a span of 8 bases. The CDR3 length is 12 residues. The V gene's germline CDR1 is SQVTM and CDR2 ANQGSEA. In nucleotides, the CDR3 is TGCAGCGTTGAGAGTGAAACCTACGAGCAGTACTTC. Translated, it gives CSVESETYEQYF.

The chain is built from TRBV11-2 and TRBJ2-3, with TRBD2 as a possible D gene (5 bases). The CDR3 loop spans 14 amino acids. Between the trimmed V and J ends, which lost 1 base and 3 bases, there was a span of 8 bases. The V gene's germline CDR1 is SGHAT and CDR2 FQNNGV. The CDR3 DNA sequence: TGTGCCAGCAGCTTAGGTAGCGCGACAGATACGCAGTATTTT. It specifies CASSLGSATDTQYF. Together with reference TRBV11-2 and TRBJ2-3, the CDR3 gives the full variable domain: EAGVAQSPRYKIIEKRQSVAFWCNPISGHATLYWYQQILGQGPKLLIQFQNNGVVDDSQLPKDRFSAERLKGVDSTLKIQPAKLEDSAVYLCASSLGSATDTQYFGPGTRLTVL.

This chain connects TRBV7-2 to TRBJ2-3, with 11 bases fitting TRBD1. The CDR3 is 16 amino acids. With V trimmed by 4 bases and J by 1 base, 4 bases remained unmatched. Germline loops: CDR1 SGHTA, CDR2 FQGNSA. The CDR3 region is CASSSRDRGGTDTQYF. The CDR3, as DNA: TGTGCCAGCAGCTCCCGGGACAGGGGGGGCACAGATACGCAGTATTTT.

The chain employs TRBV14 and TRBJ1-3, with D perhaps TRBD1 (6 bases). Trimming removed 10 bases at V and 0 bases at J, with 13 bases between. The CDR3 totals 14 residues. CDR1 is SGHDN and CDR2 is FVKESK in the germline V gene. CDR3 sequence: CATQGTFSGNTIYF. The CDR3 nucleotides read TGTGCCACACAGGGAACCTTCTCTGGAAACACCATATATTTT. The full variable domain, with the rest looked up from reference TRBV14 and TRBJ1-3, is EAGVTQFPSHSVIEKGQTVTLRCDPISGHDNLYWYRRVMGKEIKFLLHFVKESKQDESGMPNNRFLAERTGGTYSTLKVQPAELEDSGVYFCATQGTFSGNTIYFGEGSWLTVV.

The J gene is TRBJ1-2, the V gene TRBV12-3 or TRBV12-4, with TRBD1 matching 7 bases. Trimming took 3 bases from V and 4 from J; bases not matched to a gene: 2. The CDR3 spans 13 residues. In DNA, the CDR3 is TGTGCCAGCAGTTTCGGGACAGCCTATGGCTACACCTTC. This encodes CASSFGTAYGYTF.

This clone came up once. This chain connects TRBV18 to TRBJ2-5, with 7 positions matching TRBD1. The V gene's germline CDR1 is KGHSH and CDR2 LQKENI. J gave up 3 bases and V 2 bases, and 6 bases lay outside the gene matches. The CDR3 is 15 amino acids. The CDR3 coding sequence is TGTGCCAGCTCACCAAAACAGGGGATGGAAGAGACCCAGTACTTC. Its translation is CASSPKQGMEETQYF.

The CDR3: CASSPGGTGANVLTF. The DNA of the CDR3 is TGCGCCAGCAGCCCCGGAGGGACTGGGGCCAACGTCCTGACTTTC. This rearrangement joins TRBV5-1 to TRBJ2-6; TRBD2 might be the D (6 bases). This CDR3 spans 15 amino acids. Trimming shortened V by 4 bases and J by 2 bases, and 10 bases separated the two germline ends. CDR1 is SGHRS, CDR2 YFSETQ, per germline.

The chain carries TRBV3-1 (or the pseudogene TRBV3-2) and TRBJ2-5; 9 bases are a match to TRBD2. Germline V gene sequence: CDR1 LGHDT, CDR2 YNNKEL (reference sequence). The CDR3 length is 17 residues. Trimming removed 1 base from V and 4 bases from J; junction bases left unmatched: 10. DNA of the CDR3: TGTGCCAGCAGCCAAGTACTAGCGGGTAGCAGTGGAGAGACCCAGTACTTC. Encoded protein: CASSQVLAGSSGETQYF.

This clone has just one count. J is TRBJ1-6 and V is TRBV4-1; 7 nucleotides agree with TRBD1. Germline trimming cut 3 bases from V and 6 bases from J; bases unmatched to any gene: 5. The CDR3 is 15 amino acids. Germline V gene data show CDR1 as MGHRA and CDR2 as YSYEKL. CDR3 protein: CASSHEDRPNSPLHF. Written as DNA, the CDR3 is TGCGCCAGCAGCCATGAGGACAGGCCTAATTCACCCCTCCACTTT.

The gene calls are TRBV28 and TRBJ2-7; D uncertain. In germline, CDR1 is MDHEN, CDR2 SYDVKM. The CDR3 length is 14 residues. V shed 6 bases and J shed 1 base, with 13 bases lying between them. The CDR3 region is CASRSLTRSYEQYF. In DNA, the CDR3 is TGTGCCAGCAGAAGCCTGACACGATCCTACGAGCAGTACTTC.

The rearrangement uses TRBV18 and TRBJ2-4; a weak D match, TRBD1 (6 bases). Germline CDR1 reads KGHSH; CDR2 reads LQKENI. The CDR3 consists of 17 residues. Deletions cut 2 bases from V and 0 bases from J, with 14 bases between. CDR3 residues: CASSPSTGLIAKNIQYF. CDR3 in DNA: TGTGCCAGCTCACCAAGTACAGGGTTAATAGCCAAAAACATTCAGTACTTC.

V usage is TRBV14 and J usage is TRBJ2-7, with TRBD1 matching over 7 bases. This CDR3 contains 15 residues. J lost 2 bases, V lost 1 base, and 5 bases had no gene match. Germline values: CDR1 SGHDN, CDR2 FVKESK. The CDR3 region is CASSQVDRETYEQYF. In DNA, the CDR3 is TGTGCCAGCAGCCAAGTCGACAGGGAAACCTACGAGCAGTACTTC. Together with reference TRBV14 and TRBJ2-7, the CDR3 gives the full variable domain: EAGVTQFPSHSVIEKGQTVTLRCDPISGHDNLYWYRRVMGKEIKFLLHFVKESKQDESGMPNNRFLAERTGGTYSTLKVQPAELEDSGVYFCASSQVDRETYEQYFGPGTRLTVT.

This chain uses TRBV10-3 with TRBJ2-3, with TRBD2 matching 7 bases. V shed 2 bases, J shed 8 bases, and the junction held 7 bases outside the gene matches. From germline, CDR1 is ENHRY and CDR2 SYGVKD. CDR3 size: 14 residues. Here the CDR3 reads CAISEKAGLFTQYF. CDR3 sequence (DNA): TGTGCCATCAGTGAGAAAGCGGGGCTATTTACGCAGTATTTT.

V gene TRBV2 combines with J gene TRBJ1-4; D is uncertain. The germline gives CDR1 SNHLY, CDR2 FYNNEI. Deletions cut 4 bases from V and 3 bases from J, with 21 bases between. This CDR3 spans 18 amino acids. CDR3 nucleotides: TGTGCCAGCAGTGTGGGCCACGCCCCAGCCATGTCTAATGAAAAACTGTTTTTT. This gives the protein CASSVGHAPAMSNEKLFF.

This chain links TRBV11-2 with TRBJ2-1, with TRBD2 identical over 9 bases. CDR1 and CDR2 from the germline V gene are SGHAT and FQNNGV. The ends lost 3 bases at V and 6 bases at J; junction bases unmatched: 12. The length of the CDR3 is 17 residues. The CDR3 sequence is CASSFRPQGAGGNEQFF. Here the CDR3 DNA reads TGTGCCAGCAGCTTCCGTCCTCAAGGAGCGGGGGGCAATGAGCAGTTCTTC.

V gene TRBV27 combines with J gene TRBJ1-1, with D perhaps matching TRBD1 (6 bases). V lost 4 bases to trimming and J lost 4 bases, with 13 bases between them. This CDR3 has 14 amino acids. Germline V gives CDR1 MNHEY, CDR2 SMNVEV (reference sequence). The CDR3 reads CASSYGGGSTEAFF. The CDR3 DNA reads as TGTGCCAGCAGTTACGGGGGCGGGAGCACTGAAGCTTTCTTT.

V and J are TRBV29-1 and TRBJ1-1, with D perhaps matching TRBD1 (6 bases). Between the trimmed V and J ends, which lost 5 bases and 3 bases, there was a span of 19 bases. Germline CDR1 is SQVTM and CDR2 is ANQGSEA. CDR3 length equals 15 residues. CDR3 DNA: TGCAGCGTTTTAGGGGGAGGGCAGGGGTACACTGAAGCTTTCTTT. It yields the protein CSVLGGGQGYTEAFF.